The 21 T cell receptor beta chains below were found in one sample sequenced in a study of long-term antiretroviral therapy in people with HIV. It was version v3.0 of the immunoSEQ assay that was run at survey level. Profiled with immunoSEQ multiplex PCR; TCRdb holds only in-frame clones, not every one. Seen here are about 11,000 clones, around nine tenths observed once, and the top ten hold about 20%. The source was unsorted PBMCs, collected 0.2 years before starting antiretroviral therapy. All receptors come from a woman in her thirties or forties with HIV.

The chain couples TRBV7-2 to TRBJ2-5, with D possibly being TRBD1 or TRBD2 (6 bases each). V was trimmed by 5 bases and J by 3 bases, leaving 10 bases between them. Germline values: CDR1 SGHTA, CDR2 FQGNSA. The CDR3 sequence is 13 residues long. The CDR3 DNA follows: TGTGCCAGCAGCCCGGGGGCGGAAGAGACCCAGTACTTC. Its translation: CASSPGAEETQYF.

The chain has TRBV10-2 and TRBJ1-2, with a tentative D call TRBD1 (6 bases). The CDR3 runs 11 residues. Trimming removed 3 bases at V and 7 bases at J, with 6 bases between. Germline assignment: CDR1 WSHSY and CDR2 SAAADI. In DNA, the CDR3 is TGCGCCAGCAGTGACAGGGGTGGCTACACCTTC. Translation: CASSDRGGYTF.

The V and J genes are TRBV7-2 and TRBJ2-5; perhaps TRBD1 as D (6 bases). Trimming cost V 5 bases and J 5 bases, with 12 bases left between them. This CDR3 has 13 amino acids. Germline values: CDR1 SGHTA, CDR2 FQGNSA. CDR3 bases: TGTGCCAGCAGCCAGGACAGAGTCGAGACCCAGTACTTC. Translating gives CASSQDRVETQYF.

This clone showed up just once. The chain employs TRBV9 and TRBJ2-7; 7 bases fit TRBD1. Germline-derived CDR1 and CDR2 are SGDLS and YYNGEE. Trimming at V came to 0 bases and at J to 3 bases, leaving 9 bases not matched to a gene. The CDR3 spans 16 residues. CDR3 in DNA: TGTGCCAGCAGCGTAGCTACAGGGGCGTTCATCTACGAGCAGTACTTC. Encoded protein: CASSVATGAFIYEQYF. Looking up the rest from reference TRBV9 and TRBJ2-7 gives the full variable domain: DSGVTQTPKHLITATGQRVTLRCSPRSGDLSVYWYQQSLDQGLQFLIQYYNGEERAKGNILERFSAQQFPDLHSELNLSSLELGDSALYFCASSVATGAFIYEQYFGPGTRLTVT.

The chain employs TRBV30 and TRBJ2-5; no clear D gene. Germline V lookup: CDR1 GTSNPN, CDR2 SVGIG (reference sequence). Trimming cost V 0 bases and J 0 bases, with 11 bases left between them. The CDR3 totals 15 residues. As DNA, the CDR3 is TGTGCCTGGAGTGTACCCGCCGACTACCAAGAGACCCAGTACTTC. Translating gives CAWSVPADYQETQYF.

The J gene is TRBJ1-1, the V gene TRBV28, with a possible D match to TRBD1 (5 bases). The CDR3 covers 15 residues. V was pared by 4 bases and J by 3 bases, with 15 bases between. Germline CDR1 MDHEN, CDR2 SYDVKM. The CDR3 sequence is CASSSGELGHTEAFF. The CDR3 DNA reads TGTGCCAGCAGTTCGGGGGAATTGGGGCACACTGAAGCTTTCTTT.

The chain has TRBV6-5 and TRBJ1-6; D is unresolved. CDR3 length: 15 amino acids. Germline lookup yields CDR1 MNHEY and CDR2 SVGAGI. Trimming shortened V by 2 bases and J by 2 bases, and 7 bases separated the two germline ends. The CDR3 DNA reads TGTGCCAGCAGTTACACGCCAACCTATAATTCACCCCTCCACTTT. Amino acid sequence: CASSYTPTYNSPLHF.

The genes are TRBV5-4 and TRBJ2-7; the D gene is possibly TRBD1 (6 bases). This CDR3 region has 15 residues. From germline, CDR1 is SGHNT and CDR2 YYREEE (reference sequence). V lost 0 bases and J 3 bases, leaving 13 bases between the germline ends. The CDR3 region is CASSLGGGEGYEQYF. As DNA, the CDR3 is TGTGCCAGCAGCTTGGGAGGGGGAGAGGGCTACGAGCAGTACTTC.

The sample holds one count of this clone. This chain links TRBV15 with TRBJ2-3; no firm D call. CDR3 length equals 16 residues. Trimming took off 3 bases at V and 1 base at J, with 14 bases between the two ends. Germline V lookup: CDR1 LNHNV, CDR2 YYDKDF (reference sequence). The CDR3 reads CATSRDPGPGTDTQYF. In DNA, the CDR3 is TGTGCCACCAGCAGGGACCCGGGTCCGGGCACAGATACGCAGTATTTT.

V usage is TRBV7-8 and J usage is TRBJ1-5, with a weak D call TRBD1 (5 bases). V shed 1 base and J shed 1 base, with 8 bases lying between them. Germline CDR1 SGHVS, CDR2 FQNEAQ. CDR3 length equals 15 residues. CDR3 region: CASSLEGRSNQPQHF. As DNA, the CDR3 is TGTGCCAGCAGCTTAGAGGGGCGAAGCAATCAGCCCCAGCATTTT.

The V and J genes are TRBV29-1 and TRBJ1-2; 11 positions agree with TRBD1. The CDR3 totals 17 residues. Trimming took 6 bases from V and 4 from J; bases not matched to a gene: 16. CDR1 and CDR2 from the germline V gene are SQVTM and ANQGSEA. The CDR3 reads CSVGRWGQGDGIYGYTF. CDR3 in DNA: TGCAGCGTGGGAAGGTGGGGACAGGGGGACGGGATCTATGGCTACACCTTC.

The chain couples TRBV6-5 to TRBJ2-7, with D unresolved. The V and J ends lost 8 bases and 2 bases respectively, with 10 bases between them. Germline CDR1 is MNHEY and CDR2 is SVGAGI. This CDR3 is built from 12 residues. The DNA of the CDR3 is TGTGCCAGCGGAACCTCGACCTACGAGCAGTACTTC. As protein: CASGTSTYEQYF.

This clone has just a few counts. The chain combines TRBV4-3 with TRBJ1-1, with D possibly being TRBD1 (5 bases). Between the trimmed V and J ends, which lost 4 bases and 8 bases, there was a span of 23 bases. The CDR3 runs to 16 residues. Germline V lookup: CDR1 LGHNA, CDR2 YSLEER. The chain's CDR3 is CASSPSRVGADEEAFF. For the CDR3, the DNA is TGCGCCAGCAGCCCCTCCAGGGTCGGGGCCGATGAGGAAGCTTTCTTT.

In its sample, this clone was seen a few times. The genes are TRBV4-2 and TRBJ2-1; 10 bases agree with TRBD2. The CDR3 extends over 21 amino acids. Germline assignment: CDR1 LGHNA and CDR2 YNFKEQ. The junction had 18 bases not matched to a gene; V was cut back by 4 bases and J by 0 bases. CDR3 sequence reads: CASSPRAGTSAFPSSYNEQFF. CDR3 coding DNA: TGTGCCAGCAGCCCGCGGGCGGGGACTAGCGCGTTCCCTAGCTCCTACAATGAGCAGTTCTTC.

CDR3 nucleotide sequence: TGTGCCAGCAGCTTGGCCGGGACAGGGGCGAGGGGCTACACCTTC. It translates to CASSLAGTGARGYTF. The V and J genes are TRBV7-9 and TRBJ1-2, with 10 bases identical to TRBD1. The trim removed 3 bases at V and 8 bases at J, leaving 9 bases unmatched. Looked up from germline, CDR1 is SEHNR and CDR2 is FQNEAQ (reference sequence). The CDR3 sequence is 15 residues long.

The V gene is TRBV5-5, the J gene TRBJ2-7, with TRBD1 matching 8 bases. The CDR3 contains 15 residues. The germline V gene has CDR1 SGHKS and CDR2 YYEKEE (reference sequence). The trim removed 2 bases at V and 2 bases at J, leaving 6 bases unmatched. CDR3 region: CASSLTPRGPYEQYF. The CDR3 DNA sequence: TGTGCCAGCAGCTTAACCCCCAGGGGGCCCTACGAGCAGTACTTC.

Here the CDR3 DNA reads TGCGCCAGCAGCCAGGACCAGGGGGCTAGGGAGCAGTACTTC. This encodes CASSQDQGAREQYF. The chain links TRBV4-3 to TRBJ2-7, with 8 bases that match TRBD1. V lost 3 bases to trimming and J lost 7 bases; unmatched junction nucleotides: 8. The CDR3 consists of 14 residues. The germline CDR1 and CDR2 sequences are LGHNA and YSLEER.

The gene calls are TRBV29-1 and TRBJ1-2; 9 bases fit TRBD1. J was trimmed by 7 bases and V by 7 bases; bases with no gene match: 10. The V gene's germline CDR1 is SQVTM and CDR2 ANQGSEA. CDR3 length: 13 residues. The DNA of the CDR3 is TGCAGCGACGGAAGACAGGGGGGTTCTGGCTACACCTTC. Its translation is CSDGRQGGSGYTF.

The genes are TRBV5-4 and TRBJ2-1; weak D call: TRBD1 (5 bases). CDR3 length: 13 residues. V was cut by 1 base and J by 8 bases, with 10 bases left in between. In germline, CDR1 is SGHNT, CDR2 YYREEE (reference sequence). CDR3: CASSLQGVDEQFF. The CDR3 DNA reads TGTGCCAGCAGCTTGCAGGGTGTGGATGAGCAGTTCTTC.

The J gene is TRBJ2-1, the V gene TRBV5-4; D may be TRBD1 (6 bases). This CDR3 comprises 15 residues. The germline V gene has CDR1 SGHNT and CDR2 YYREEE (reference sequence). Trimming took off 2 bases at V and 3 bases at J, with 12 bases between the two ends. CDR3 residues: CASSFAGTSYNEQFF. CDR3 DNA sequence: TGTGCCAGCAGCTTCGCCGGGACAAGCTACAATGAGCAGTTCTTC.

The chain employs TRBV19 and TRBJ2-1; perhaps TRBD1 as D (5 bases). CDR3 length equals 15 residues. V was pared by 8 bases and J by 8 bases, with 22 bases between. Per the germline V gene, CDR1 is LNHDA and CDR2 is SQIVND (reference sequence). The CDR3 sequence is CASHLTGGGFDEQFF. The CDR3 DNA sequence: TGTGCCAGTCACTTAACAGGTGGTGGGTTCGATGAGCAGTTCTTC.